One sample yielded the 25 T cell receptor beta chains listed below, sequenced in a study of blood T cell repertoires in COVID-19. Sequenced by immunoSEQ multiplex PCR; TCRdb stores in-frame clones only, minus some. Of about 45,000 clones listed, roughly 80% are singletons. Specimen: peripheral blood. The origin of the receptors is a man over 45 with active COVID-19.

V is TRBV3-1 (or the pseudogene TRBV3-2) and J is TRBJ2-7; D remains unclear. Germline V gene lookup returns CDR1 LGHDT and CDR2 YNNKEL (reference sequence). Trimming pared 1 base from V and 4 bases from J, leaving 5 bases between. CDR3 length: 12 amino acids. CDR3 residues: CASSQGRYEQYF. In DNA, the CDR3 is TGTGCCAGCAGCCAAGGGCGGTACGAGCAGTACTTC.

The gene calls are TRBV6-4 and TRBJ2-3; TRBD2 matches 10 bases. Trimming took 2 bases from V and 2 from J; bases not matched to a gene: 1. Germline-derived CDR1 and CDR2 are MRHNA and SNTAGT. This CDR3 is built from 15 residues. CDR3 loop: CASSDLAGATDTQYF. The CDR3 nucleotides read TGTGCCAGCAGTGACCTAGCGGGGGCCACAGATACGCAGTATTTT.

The V call is TRBV10-3, the J call TRBJ2-7, with 13 bases lining up with TRBD2. The CDR3 length is 15 residues. CDR1 ENHRY and CDR2 SYGVKD come from the germline V gene. The trim removed 5 bases at V and 4 bases at J, leaving 5 bases unmatched. The CDR3, as DNA: TGTGCCATCAGTCTGGGGACTAGCGGGGCTTACGAGCAGTACTTC. Protein sequence: CAISLGTSGAYEQYF.

The chain joins TRBV6-2 or TRBV6-3 to TRBJ2-7; D perhaps matches TRBD2 (6 bases). V gave up 4 bases and J gave up 2 bases, with 18 bases separating them. The CDR3 is 16 amino acids. Per the germline V gene, CDR1 is MNHEY and CDR2 is SVGEGT. The CDR3: CASSLDHRREPYEQYF. CDR3 in DNA: TGTGCCAGCAGTTTGGATCATCGACGGGAGCCCTACGAGCAGTACTTC.

The chain has TRBV9 and TRBJ2-1; the D is unclear. The CDR3 covers 15 residues. V lost 0 bases and J lost 6, with 13 bases in between. CDR1 SGDLS and CDR2 YYNGEE come from the germline V gene. The CDR3 DNA is TGTGCCAGCAGCGTAGCAATGGCGGCACTCAATGAGCAGTTCTTC. Its translation is CASSVAMAALNEQFF. The full variable domain, rest sourced from reference TRBV9 and TRBJ2-1, is DSGVTQTPKHLITATGQRVTLRCSPRSGDLSVYWYQQSLDQGLQFLIQYYNGEERAKGNILERFSAQQFPDLHSELNLSSLELGDSALYFCASSVAMAALNEQFFGPGTRLTVL.

The sample holds one count of this clone. V gene TRBV9 combines with J gene TRBJ2-1; D gene unclear. The CDR3 has 11 amino acids. Trimming took 7 bases from V and 6 from J, leaving 8 bases between them. The V gene's germline CDR1 is SGDLS and CDR2 YYNGEE. The CDR3 nucleotides are TGTGCCAGCGGCGCCCTCAATGAGCAGTTCTTC. Protein sequence: CASGALNEQFF.

This chain connects TRBV11-3 to TRBJ1-2; possible D gene TRBD1, 5 bases. V was pared by 5 bases and J by 3 bases, with 16 bases between. CDR1 and CDR2 (germline): SGHNT, YENEEA. The CDR3 spans 15 residues. CDR3 residues: CASSPDQGVYYGYTF. The DNA for the CDR3 is TGTGCCAGCAGCCCGGACCAGGGTGTTTACTATGGCTACACCTTC. The whole variable domain, filled in from reference TRBV11-3 and TRBJ1-2, reads EAGVVQSPRYKIIEKKQPVAFWCNPISGHNTLYWYLQNLGQGPELLIRYENEEAVDDSQLPKDRFSAERLKGVDSTLKIQPAELGDSAVYLCASSPDQGVYYGYTFGSGTRLTVV.

The rearrangement joins TRBV6-4 to TRBJ2-5; 8 bases are a match to TRBD1. Germline lookup yields CDR1 MRHNA and CDR2 SNTAGT. The CDR3 has 13 residues. With V trimmed by 6 bases and J by 3 bases, 3 bases remained unmatched. The CDR3 sequence: CASSPTGEETQYF. CDR3 nucleotides: TGTGCCAGCAGCCCGACAGGGGAAGAGACCCAGTACTTC.

The rearrangement links TRBV2 to TRBJ1-4, with D unresolved. V was shortened by 6 bases and J by 8 bases, with 13 bases between the two germline ends. CDR1 and CDR2 from the germline V gene are SNHLY and FYNNEI. The CDR3 has 13 residues. CDR3 DNA: TGTGCCAGCAGGCCTGGCCCGGGGGAAAAACTGTTTTTT. Translation: CASRPGPGEKLFF.

The DNA of the CDR3 is TGTGCCAGCAGTTCCGGGACAGGCCAAGAGACCCAGTACTTC. This codes for CASSSGTGQETQYF. V gene TRBV2 combines with J gene TRBJ2-5, with TRBD1 identical over 8 bases. J was trimmed by 1 base and V by 5 bases; bases with no gene match: 3. The CDR3 totals 14 residues. Germline V gene data show CDR1 as SNHLY and CDR2 as FYNNEI.

This clone was seen only a few times. This chain joins TRBV27 and TRBJ1-1, with D possibly matching TRBD1 (5 bases). The germline gives CDR1 MNHEY, CDR2 SMNVEV (reference sequence). The CDR3 runs to 14 residues. Trimming removed 5 bases from V and 0 bases from J, with 10 bases in between. CDR3 sequence: CASSGTNLNTEAFF. The CDR3 coding sequence is TGTGCCAGCAGTGGGACTAACCTGAACACTGAAGCTTTCTTT.

The chain is built from TRBV5-6 and TRBJ1-2; TRBD1 agrees at 7 bases. The CDR3 has 11 amino acids. The V segment lost 4 bases and the J segment 8 bases; nucleotides outside the gene matches: 2. CDR1 is SGHDT, CDR2 YYEEEE, per germline. CDR3 loop: CASSRGPGYTF. CDR3 in DNA: TGTGCCAGCAGCAGGGGGCCCGGCTACACCTTC. Variable domain in full (rest from reference TRBV5-6 and TRBJ1-2): DAGVTQSPTHLIKTRGQQVTLRCSPKSGHDTVSWYQQALGQGPQFIFQYYEEEERQRGNFPDRFSGHQFPNYSSELNVNALLLGDSALYLCASSRGPGYTFGSGTRLTVV.

The genes are TRBV7-2 and TRBJ1-5; D gene ambiguous. Germline V gene data show CDR1 as SGHTA and CDR2 as FQGNSA. The CDR3 covers 16 residues. The V and J ends lost 5 bases and 4 bases respectively, with 18 bases between them. CDR3 in amino acids: CASSLSYTSGNQPQHF. CDR3 bases: TGTGCCAGCAGCCTCTCATACACGAGCGGGAATCAGCCCCAGCATTTT.

This clone was recorded once. CDR3 loop: CASSPGLGGLFTQYF. The CDR3 DNA reads as TGTGCCAGCAGCCCGGGACTAGGGGGGCTTTTTACGCAGTATTTT. This chain joins TRBV7-3 and TRBJ2-3; 8 positions match TRBD2. V lost 5 bases and J lost 8; bases outside the gene matches: 12. The CDR3 runs 15 residues. Germline V lookup: CDR1 SGHTA, CDR2 FQGTGA. The full variable domain, completed using reference TRBV7-3 and TRBJ2-3, is GAGVSQTPSNKVTEKGKYVELRCDPISGHTALYWYRQSLGQGPEFLIYFQGTGAADDSGLPNDRFFAVRPEGSVSTLKIQRTERGDSAVYLCASSPGLGGLFTQYFGPGTRLTVL.

In its sample, this clone was seen a few times. The V and J genes are TRBV7-9 and TRBJ1-1; weak D call: TRBD1 (6 bases). CDR3 length: 18 amino acids. Germline CDR1 SEHNR, CDR2 FQNEAQ (reference sequence). The V gene lost 1 base and the J gene lost 5 bases, with 23 bases spanning the gap. The DNA for the CDR3 is TGTGCCAGCAGCTTAGTATCGCTGCAAGGGGGTGGTAGGACTGAAGCTTTCTTT. This translates into CASSLVSLQGGGRTEAFF.

The chain uses TRBV19 and TRBJ2-3, with TRBD2 identical over 8 bases. The ends lost 7 bases at V and 0 bases at J; junction bases unmatched: 3. CDR1 is LNHDA, CDR2 SQIVND, per germline (reference sequence). The CDR3 is made up of 14 amino acids. The CDR3 DNA reads TGTGCCAGTAAGCGGGAGCTGAGCACAGATACGCAGTATTTT. Translated: CASKRELSTDTQYF. The full variable domain, with the rest looked up from reference TRBV19 and TRBJ2-3, is DGGITQSPKYLFRKEGQNVTLSCEQNLNHDAMYWYRQDPGQGLRLIYYSQIVNDFQKGDIAEGYSVSREKKESFPLTVTSAQKNPTAFYLCASKRELSTDTQYFGPGTRLTVL.

The DNA for the CDR3 is TGTGCCAGCAGCCCCCCGGGACAGGGAAATGAGCAGTTCTTC. Its translation is CASSPPGQGNEQFF. The genes are TRBV7-2 and TRBJ2-1; 9 positions match TRBD1. Germline trimming cut 5 bases from V and 7 bases from J; bases unmatched to any gene: 6. Germline values: CDR1 SGHTA, CDR2 FQGNSA. This CDR3 has 14 residues.

This clone was counted a single time. The rearrangement links TRBV5-4 to TRBJ2-3; D call uncertain. Germline values: CDR1 SGHNT, CDR2 YYREEE (reference sequence). There are 14 residues in the CDR3. Trimming shortened V by 0 bases and J by 2 bases, and 7 bases separated the two germline ends. The CDR3: CASSLGQITDTQYF. Here the CDR3 DNA reads TGTGCCAGCAGCTTGGGGCAGATCACAGATACGCAGTATTTT.

The chain employs TRBV4-1 and TRBJ2-2; 10 nucleotides line up with TRBD2. V was clipped by 1 base and J by 1 base; unmatched bases: 0. Germline CDR1 and CDR2: MGHRA and YSYEKL. The CDR3 covers 16 residues. In nucleotides, the CDR3 is TGCGCCAGCAGCCAAGGACTAGCGGGGAACACCGGGGAGCTGTTTTTT. Amino acid sequence: CASSQGLAGNTGELFF.

Here the CDR3 DNA reads TGTGCCTGGAGTGTCGGAGGGGGCTACACCTTC. Its translation is CAWSVGGGYTF. The chain recombines TRBV30 with TRBJ1-2, with D uncertain. Trimming stripped 0 bases from V and 8 bases from J, with 7 bases between. The CDR3 has 11 residues. The germline CDR1 and CDR2 sequences are GTSNPN and SVGIG (reference sequence). The whole variable domain, remainder taken from reference TRBV30 and TRBJ1-2, is SQTIHQWPATLVQPVGSPLSLECTVEGTSNPNLYWYRQAAGRGLQLLFYSVGIGQISSEVPQNLSASRPQDRQFILSSKKLLLSDSGFYLCAWSVGGGYTFGSGTRLTVV.

The V and J genes are TRBV7-8 and TRBJ2-7, with 7 bases matching TRBD2. The CDR3 has 16 amino acids. The trim removed 1 base at V and 2 bases at J, leaving 8 bases unmatched. Germline values: CDR1 SGHVS, CDR2 FQNEAQ. CDR3 DNA: TGTGCCAGCAGCTTAGGAGGGACTACATCCCCCTACGAGCAGTACTTC. It is translated as CASSLGGTTSPYEQYF.

The chain recombines TRBV11-1 with TRBJ2-3, with TRBD2 identical over 13 bases. This CDR3 is 16 amino acids long. Trimming at V came to 3 bases and at J to 5 bases, leaving 5 bases not matched to a gene. The germline CDR1 and CDR2 sequences are SGHAT and FQDESV (reference sequence). CDR3 region: CASSLTSGGRRDTQYF. The CDR3 DNA reads as TGTGCCAGCAGCTTGACTAGCGGGGGGAGGCGAGATACGCAGTATTTT.

The chain carries TRBV19 and TRBJ2-2; 11 bases agree with TRBD2. Germline V gives CDR1 LNHDA, CDR2 SQIVND (reference sequence). J was trimmed by 7 bases and V by 7 bases; bases with no gene match: 20. The CDR3 has 19 amino acids. The CDR3 DNA reads as TGTGCCAGTACCCAGAAGTTTTCTAGCGGGAGGCTCTATCGCGGGGAGCTGTTTTTT. Protein: CASTQKFSSGRLYRGELFF. The full variable domain, completed using reference TRBV19 and TRBJ2-2, is DGGITQSPKYLFRKEGQNVTLSCEQNLNHDAMYWYRQDPGQGLRLIYYSQIVNDFQKGDIAEGYSVSREKKESFPLTVTSAQKNPTAFYLCASTQKFSSGRLYRGELFFGEGSRLTVL.

CDR3 DNA sequence: TGTGCCAGCAGCGCTAGCGGGGGCGGCGGGGAGCTGTTTTTT. Its protein is CASSASGGGGELFF. The chain joins TRBV7-3 to TRBJ2-2, with 10 bases identical to TRBD2. Germline loops: CDR1 SGHTA, CDR2 FQGTGA. This CDR3 spans 14 amino acids. The junction had 4 bases not matched to a gene; V was cut back by 5 bases and J by 7 bases.

This clone has just one count. The rearrangement uses TRBV28 and TRBJ2-7; D might be TRBD1 (5 bases). The CDR3 loop spans 14 amino acids. Germline V CDR1 and CDR2: MDHEN, SYDVKM. V lost 2 bases and J lost 2, with 10 bases in between. CDR3 nucleotides: TGTGCCAGCAGTTTAAACTGGGGCGCCTACGAGCAGTACTTC. It encodes CASSLNWGAYEQYF.